These T cell receptor beta chains were read from a single sample in a study of early stage breast cancer tumors. Clones were sequenced by immunoSEQ multiplex PCR, and TCRdb holds only the in-frame ones, with some missing. The sample has about 31,000 clones; roughly four fifths are singletons. Sequencing was performed on blood. Receptors originate from a person in their 40s with breast cancer. Each CDR3 is given with its conserved first and last residue. The order of the fields is V gene, J gene, clone size, D gene, CDR3 DNA, CDR3 protein. A D gene is named only where the DNA matches it firmly. Expanded clones get a size class; other rows say once, few or many, or leave the size out.

v_call: TRBV19
j_call: TRBJ2-3
clone_size: NA
d_call: NA
cdr3_nt: TGTGCCAGTAGTACCCTACCGACAAATACGCAGTATTTT
cdr3_aa: CASSTLPTNTQYF

v_call: TRBV7-2
j_call: TRBJ2-7
clone_size: NA
d_call: NA
cdr3_nt: TGTGCCAGCAGCTTAGACACATCCTACGAGCAGTACTTC
cdr3_aa: CASSLDTSYEQYF

v_call: TRBV7-2
j_call: TRBJ2-2
clone_size: NA
d_call: NA
cdr3_nt: TGTGCCAGCAGCGTGACGGGGGCGATGAACACCGGGGAGCTGTTTTTT
cdr3_aa: CASSVTGAMNTGELFF

v_call: TRBV29-1
j_call: TRBJ2-1
clone_size: NA
d_call: TRBD2
cdr3_nt: TGCAGCGTTGAAGGGGGGGGACTAGCGGGATTAACTTACAATGAGCAGTTCTTC
cdr3_aa: CSVEGGGLAGLTYNEQFF

v_call: TRBV7-9
j_call: TRBJ2-5
clone_size: NA
d_call: NA
cdr3_nt: TGTGCCAGCAGCTTAGGGTACATGGGAGAGACCCAGTACTTC
cdr3_aa: CASSLGYMGETQYF

v_call: TRBV11-2
j_call: TRBJ2-7
clone_size: NA
d_call: NA
cdr3_nt: TGTGCCAGCAGCGACGGACAGACTAGCTACGAGCAGTACTTC
cdr3_aa: CASSDGQTSYEQYF

v_call: TRBV5-1
j_call: TRBJ2-3
clone_size: once
d_call: TRBD2
cdr3_nt: TGCGCCAGCAGCGAAGGACTAGCGGGAAAGTCAGATACGCAGTATTTT
cdr3_aa: CASSEGLAGKSDTQYF

v_call: TRBV10-2
j_call: TRBJ2-3
clone_size: once
d_call: NA
cdr3_nt: TGCGCCAGCAGTGTAGCTTTCCGAATACTAGAGGATACGCAGTATTTT
cdr3_aa: CASSVAFRILEDTQYF

v_call: TRBV9
j_call: TRBJ2-1
clone_size: NA
d_call: TRBD2
cdr3_nt: TGTGCCAGCAGCGGGGGGGTGGGACGGACTAGCGGGATGAATGAGCAGTTCTTC
cdr3_aa: CASSGGVGRTSGMNEQFF

v_call: TRBV19
j_call: TRBJ2-5
clone_size: NA
d_call: NA
cdr3_nt: TGTGCCAGTAGTAAGGTCTTGGGACCCTCTCAAGAGACCCAGTACTTC
cdr3_aa: CASSKVLGPSQETQYF

v_call: TRBV5-1
j_call: TRBJ2-7
clone_size: NA
d_call: NA
cdr3_nt: TGCGCCAGCAGCTTGGCCCTGGGTCCGGGGACGTACGAGCAGTACTTC
cdr3_aa: CASSLALGPGTYEQYF

v_call: TRBV5-1
j_call: TRBJ1-1
clone_size: NA
d_call: NA
cdr3_nt: TGCGCCAGCAGCTTGGTGCGGGGGGGGATCACTGAAGCTTTCTTT
cdr3_aa: CASSLVRGGITEAFF

v_call: TRBV5-1
j_call: TRBJ2-1
clone_size: NA
d_call: TRBD2
cdr3_nt: TGCGCCAGCAGGAAGGTAGCTAGCGGGGGGATCTACAATGAGCAGTTCTTC
cdr3_aa: CASRKVASGGIYNEQFF

v_call: TRBV5-1
j_call: TRBJ2-1
clone_size: NA
d_call: TRBD2
cdr3_nt: TGCGCCAGCAGCTTACGGACTAGCGGGAGTGGAGGTGAGCAGTTCTTC
cdr3_aa: CASSLRTSGSGGEQFF